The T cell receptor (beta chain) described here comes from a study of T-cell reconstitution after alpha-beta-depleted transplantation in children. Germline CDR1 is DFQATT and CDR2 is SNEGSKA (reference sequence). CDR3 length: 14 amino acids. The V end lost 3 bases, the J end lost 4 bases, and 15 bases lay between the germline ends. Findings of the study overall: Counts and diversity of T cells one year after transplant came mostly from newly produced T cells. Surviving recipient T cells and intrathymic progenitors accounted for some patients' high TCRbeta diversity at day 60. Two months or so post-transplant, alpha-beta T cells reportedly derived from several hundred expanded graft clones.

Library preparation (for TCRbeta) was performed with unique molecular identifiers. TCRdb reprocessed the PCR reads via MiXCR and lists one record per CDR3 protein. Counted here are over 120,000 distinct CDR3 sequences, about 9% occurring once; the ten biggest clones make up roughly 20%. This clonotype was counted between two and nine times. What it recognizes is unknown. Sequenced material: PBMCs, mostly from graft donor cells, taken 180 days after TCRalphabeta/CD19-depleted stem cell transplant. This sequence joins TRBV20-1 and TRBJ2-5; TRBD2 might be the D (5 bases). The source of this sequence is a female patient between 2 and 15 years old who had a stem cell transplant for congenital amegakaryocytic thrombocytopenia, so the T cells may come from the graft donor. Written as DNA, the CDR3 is TGCAGTGCTAGGAAGTCGGGGTTGGGAGAGACCCAGTACTTC. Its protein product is CSARKSGLGETQYF.